Presented here are 17 T cell receptor beta chains from one specimen sequenced in a study of cytomegalovirus exposure and HLA in healthy donors. With 60 Vbeta and 13 Jbeta primers, the PCR was carried out. Produced via immunoSEQ multiplex PCR; TCRdb's table is partial and in-frame only. The sample shows approximately 190,000 clones, 80% to 85% of them seen only once. Sequencing was done on a sample of PBMCs. These receptors all stem from a woman aged 18-35 years in good health and CMV-seropositive.

The V and J genes are TRBV18 and TRBJ2-3; 10 nucleotides line up with TRBD2. Germline V gives CDR1 KGHSH, CDR2 LQKENI. The CDR3 consists of 16 residues. V lost 5 bases and J lost 2; bases outside the gene matches: 7. CDR3 coding DNA: TGTGCCAGCTCATCTCTAGCGGGGGCCCTCACAGATACGCAGTATTTT. Translating gives CASSSLAGALTDTQYF.

The chain couples TRBV23-1 to TRBJ1-3; 8 bases line up with TRBD1. TRBV23-1 is flagged as an ORF with uncertain function. V lost 8 bases and J lost 3; bases outside the gene matches: 9. The CDR3 is 15 amino acids. The CDR3, as DNA: TGCGCCAGCGGCCACCGGACAGGGAATGGAAACACCATATATTTT. This codes for CASGHRTGNGNTIYF.

V usage is TRBV21-1 and J usage is TRBJ2-5; the table gives TRBD1 as D, unverified against the DNA. TRBV21-1 is a listed pseudogene. This CDR3 has 16 residues. CDR3 residues: CASSKSLGAGLETQYF. DNA of the CDR3: TGTGCCAGCAGCAAATCCTTAGGGGCAGGGTTAGAGACCCAGTACTTC.

This clone was seen only once. J is TRBJ1-6 and V is TRBV15; 9 bases map to TRBD1. The CDR3 covers 15 residues. Germline lookup yields CDR1 LNHNV and CDR2 YYDKDF (reference sequence). V shed 0 bases, J shed 9 bases, and the junction held 3 bases outside the gene matches. The CDR3 DNA reads TGTGCCACCAGCAGAGATCCGGGACAGGGTTCACCCCTCCACTTT. Translating gives CATSRDPGQGSPLHF.

The V and J genes are TRBV4-1 and TRBJ2-5, with TRBD2 identical over 8 bases. The CDR3 runs to 15 residues. The trim removed 0 bases at V and 4 bases at J, leaving 4 bases unmatched. The germline CDR1 and CDR2 sequences are MGHRA and YSYEKL. The CDR3 loop reads CASSQELADRETQYF. The CDR3 DNA reads as TGCGCCAGCAGCCAAGAACTAGCGGATCGAGAGACCCAGTACTTC.

This chain uses TRBV7-2 with TRBJ2-7; 9 nucleotides align to TRBD1. V lost 1 base to trimming and J lost 3 bases; unmatched junction nucleotides: 4. The CDR3 runs 15 residues. Germline lookup yields CDR1 SGHTA and CDR2 FQGNSA. In nucleotides, the CDR3 is TGTGCCAGCAGCTTAGTAGGGGGACAGGGCTACGAGCAGTACTTC. Amino acid sequence: CASSLVGGQGYEQYF. Variable domain in full (rest from reference TRBV7-2 and TRBJ2-7): GAGVSQSPSNKVTEKGKDVELRCDPISGHTALYWYRQSLGQGLEFLIYFQGNSAPDKSGLPSDRFSAERTGGSVSTLTIQRTQQEDSAVYLCASSLVGGQGYEQYFGPGTRLTVT.

The chain recombines TRBV5-1 with TRBJ2-2; 13 nucleotides align to TRBD2. Trimming removed 4 bases from V and 4 bases from J; junction bases left unmatched: 4. The CDR3 sequence is 16 residues long. Germline V CDR1 and CDR2: SGHRS, YFSETQ. The CDR3 DNA is TGCGCCAGCAGCCCGACTAGCGGGGGGAGCACCGGGGAGCTGTTTTTT. As protein: CASSPTSGGSTGELFF.

This rearrangement joins TRBV27 to TRBJ2-7; no definite D call. The CDR3 sequence is 13 residues long. Trimming cost V 6 bases and J 3 bases, with 12 bases left between them. The germline V gene encodes CDR1 MNHEY and CDR2 SMNVEV (reference sequence). CDR3 residues: CASSLRVDYEQYF. Here the CDR3 DNA reads TGTGCCAGCAGCCTCCGGGTCGACTACGAGCAGTACTTC.

This chain links TRBV30 with TRBJ1-1; TRBD1 matches at 8 bases. V was pared by 8 bases and J by 1 base, with 9 bases of the junction left unmatched. The CDR3 sequence is 14 residues long. In germline, CDR1 is GTSNPN, CDR2 SVGIG (reference sequence). This CDR3 reads CASRGGTGNTEAFF. The CDR3 DNA reads as TGTGCCAGCCGCGGAGGGACAGGGAACACTGAAGCTTTCTTT.

CDR3 bases: TGTGCCAGCCCCCCTGGCAGGCCAGCGGATGGCTACACCTTC. As protein: CASPPGRPADGYTF. J is TRBJ1-2 and V is TRBV2; D call uncertain. Germline V gene lookup returns CDR1 SNHLY and CDR2 FYNNEI. The CDR3 totals 14 residues. V dropped 8 bases and J dropped 6 bases, with 19 bases sitting between them.

The chain joins TRBV4-1 to TRBJ1-2, with TRBD1 matching over 11 bases. The CDR3 length is 17 residues. With V trimmed by 4 bases and J by 2 bases, 9 bases remained unmatched. CDR1 and CDR2 from the germline V gene are MGHRA and YSYEKL. CDR3 nucleotides: TGCGCCAGCAGCCTCGGACAGGGGGCTATGGAAAACTATGGCTACACCTTC. Translating gives CASSLGQGAMENYGYTF.

V usage is TRBV5-4 and J usage is TRBJ2-5, with D tentatively TRBD2 (6 bases). The CDR3 sequence is 16 residues long. The germline V and J ends were trimmed by 1 base and 2 bases, with 15 bases remaining between them. Germline V gene data show CDR1 as SGHNT and CDR2 as YYREEE (reference sequence). The CDR3 is CASSLYETRKQETQYF. The CDR3 DNA sequence: TGTGCCAGCAGCTTGTATGAGACTAGAAAGCAAGAGACCCAGTACTTC. The entire variable domain, with the rest obtained from reference TRBV5-4 and TRBJ2-5, is as follows: ETGVTQSPTHLIKTRGQQVTLRCSSQSGHNTVSWYQQALGQGPQFIFQYYREEENGRGNFPPRFSGLQFPNYSSELNVNALELDDSALYLCASSLYETRKQETQYFGPGTRLLVL.

V usage is TRBV6-5 and J usage is TRBJ2-3; 7 bases line up with TRBD1. This CDR3 spans 13 amino acids. CDR1 is MNHEY, CDR2 SVGAGI, per germline. V lost 10 bases to trimming and J lost 2 bases; unmatched junction nucleotides: 6. The chain's CDR3 is CATTGAYTDTQYF. The DNA for the CDR3 is TGTGCCACCACAGGGGCCTACACAGATACGCAGTATTTT.

V gene TRBV5-4 combines with J gene TRBJ2-7, with a weak D call TRBD2 (6 bases). The CDR3 is made up of 14 amino acids. Trimming left V 5 bases short and J 2 bases short, with 14 bases between. Germline V gene data show CDR1 as SGHNT and CDR2 as YYREEE (reference sequence). CDR3 bases: TGTGCCAGCAGTGGAGGGACGGAACCCTACGAGCAGTACTTC. Translated: CASSGGTEPYEQYF.

A remark on this clone: Other DNA sequences in this specimen translate into the identical CDR3. The chain employs TRBV30 and TRBJ1-5, with D uncertain. Germline V gives CDR1 GTSNPN, CDR2 SVGIG (reference sequence). This CDR3 is 13 amino acids long. The ends were cut back, 0 bases at V and 1 base at J, with 4 bases in the middle. CDR3 coding DNA: TGTGCCTGGAGTGTACAGAGCAATCAGCCCCAGCATTTT. This encodes CAWSVQSNQPQHF.

The chain uses TRBV12-5 and TRBJ1-1; D is ambiguous. The germline V gene encodes CDR1 LGHNT and CDR2 FRNRAP. V was cut by 7 bases and J by 4 bases, with 4 bases left in between. The CDR3 has 10 amino acids. CDR3 residues: CASALTEAFF. The CDR3, as DNA: TGTGCTAGTGCCCTCACTGAAGCTTTCTTT.

Worth noting for this clone: A junction boundary mismatches the germline segment, possibly from a read error. The rearrangement uses TRBV7-9 and TRBJ1-1; D not certain. Germline values: CDR1 SEHNR, CDR2 FQNEAQ (reference sequence). The CDR3 is 13 residues long. CDR3 nucleotides: TGTGCCAGCACCTTAGGGCCGAACACTGAAGCTTTCTTT. Protein product: CASTLGPNTEAFF.